Included here is one T cell receptor beta chain sequence, with context. Trimming took off 5 bases at V and 1 base at J, with 5 bases between the two ends. CDR3 length equals 13 residues. CDR1 is LGHDT, CDR2 YNNKEL, per germline (reference sequence). In the study's own analysis: Scientists estimated how many nucleated cells there were by amplifying reference gene primers. Generated by immunoSEQ multiplex PCR, the TCRdb table keeps only in-frame clones and is missing some. The V and J calls and clone size were taken over from that table, and D and trimming were inferred from the DNA. The data hold fewer than 450,000 clones, with about 87% observed a single time. The sample is drawn from a study of blood T cell repertoires in COVID-19. About the study: Material from acute and convalescent COVID-19 was sourced from the United States, Italy and Spain. PBMCs, B-cell-depleted T cells, or T cells provided the cDNA or gDNA that made up the material.

The Seattle site enrolled patients during active infection and followed them longitudinally. The rearrangement links TRBV3-1 (or the pseudogene TRBV3-2) to TRBJ2-2; D call uncertain. This TCR was sampled from a woman between 45 and 60 years old with COVID-19, enrolled during active disease. Source material: peripheral blood. The CDR3 nucleotides are TGTGCCAGCAGCAGAGGGAACACCGGGGAGCTGTTTTTT. Its protein product is CASSRGNTGELFF.